The 4 T cell receptor beta chains below come from one sample, sequenced in a study of lymphopenia after photon versus proton radiotherapy (dated by TCRdb to about 2019). Libraries were prepared through the immunoSEQ multiplex PCR assay. The table comes from immuneACCESS by way of TCRdb, which keeps in-frame sequences with V and J called. Part of the clones is missing from these tables; in studies checked, under half for an unresolved V gene and the rest for unknown reasons. This sample is represented by tens of thousands of clones; around 85% of them were singletons. Of the sample, approximately 2.2% falls within the top ten clones. The sequenced sample was peripheral blood, obtained from a patient treated with photon-based radiotherapy. Receptors originate from a middle-aged man with gastric cancer.

The gene calls are TRBV7-2 and TRBJ2-1; TRBD1 aligns across 8 bases. Germline CDR1 is SGHTA and CDR2 is FQGNSA. The length of the CDR3 is 16 residues. With 2 bases clipped from V and 5 bases from J, the junction kept 8 bases outside the gene matches. The CDR3 DNA reads as TGTGCCAGCAGCTTAACGGACAGGGTTAGCCACAATGAGCAGTTCTTC. This encodes CASSLTDRVSHNEQFF.

The chain is built from TRBV7-8 and TRBJ1-2; TRBD1 might be the D (5 bases). The CDR3 length is 16 residues. Trimming stripped 0 bases from V and 7 bases from J, with 18 bases between. Per the germline V gene, CDR1 is SGHVS and CDR2 is FQNEAQ. The CDR3 spells CASSLAIGQGGVGYTF. DNA of the CDR3: TGTGCCAGCAGCTTAGCTATTGGGCAGGGTGGGGTTGGCTACACCTTC.

J is TRBJ1-4 and V is TRBV5-4; D gene uncertain. This CDR3 is built from 15 residues. Trimming took 1 base from V and 4 from J, leaving 11 bases between them. Germline CDR1 and CDR2: SGHNT and YYREEE (reference sequence). The CDR3 nucleotides are TGTGCCAGCAGCTTGTACAGTCCGAGTAATGAAAAACTGTTTTTT. The encoded protein is CASSLYSPSNEKLFF.

The rearrangement uses TRBV2 and TRBJ1-5; D may be TRBD1 (6 bases). Germline loops: CDR1 SNHLY, CDR2 FYNNEI. Trimming took off 5 bases at V and 3 bases at J, with 8 bases between the two ends. CDR3 size: 13 residues. CDR3 residues: CASSTGPNQPQHF. The CDR3 region has the DNA TGTGCCAGCAGTACAGGGCCCAATCAGCCCCAGCATTTT.